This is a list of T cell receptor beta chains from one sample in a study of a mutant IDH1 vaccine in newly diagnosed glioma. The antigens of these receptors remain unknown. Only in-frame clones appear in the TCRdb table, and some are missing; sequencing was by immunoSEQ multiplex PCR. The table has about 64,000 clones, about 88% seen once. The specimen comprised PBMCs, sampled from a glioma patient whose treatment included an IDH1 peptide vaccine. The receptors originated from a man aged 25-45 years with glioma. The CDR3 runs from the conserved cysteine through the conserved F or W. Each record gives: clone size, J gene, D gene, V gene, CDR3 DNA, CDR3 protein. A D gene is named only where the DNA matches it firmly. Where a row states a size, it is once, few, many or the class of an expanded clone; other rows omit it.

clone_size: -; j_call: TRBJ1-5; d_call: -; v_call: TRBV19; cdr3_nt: TGTGCCAGTAGTATAGGTAATCAGCCCCAGCATTTT; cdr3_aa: CASSIGNQPQHF
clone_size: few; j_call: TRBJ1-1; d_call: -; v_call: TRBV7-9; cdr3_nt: TGTGCCAGCAGCCTGACGGGTGAAGCTTTCTTT; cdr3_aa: CASSLTGEAFF
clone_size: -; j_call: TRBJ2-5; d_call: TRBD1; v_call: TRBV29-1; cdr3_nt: TGCAGCGCTGGTCACAGGGGGCGTAAAGAGACCCAGTACTTC; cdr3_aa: CSAGHRGRKETQYF
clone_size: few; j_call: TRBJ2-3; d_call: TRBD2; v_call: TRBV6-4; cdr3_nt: TGTGCCAGCAGTCTGACTAGCGGGGGGGTGGATACGCAGTATTTT; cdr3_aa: CASSLTSGGVDTQYF
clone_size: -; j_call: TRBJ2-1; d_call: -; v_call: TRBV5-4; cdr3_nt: TGTGCCAGCAGCTTGCCGGGGGTTGAGCAGTTCTTC; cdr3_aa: CASSLPGVEQFF
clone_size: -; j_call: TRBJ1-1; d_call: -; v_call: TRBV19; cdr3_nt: TGTGCCAGTAGAGGGGCAGCTGCCCGGAGGGCTGAAGCTTTCTTT; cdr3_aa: CASRGAAARRAEAFF
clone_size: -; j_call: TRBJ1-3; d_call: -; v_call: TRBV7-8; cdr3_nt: TGTGCCAGCAGCACCGGGCGGAGGGCCTCTGGAAACACCATATATTTT; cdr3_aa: CASSTGRRASGNTIYF
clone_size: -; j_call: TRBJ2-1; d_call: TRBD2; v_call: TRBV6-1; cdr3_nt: TGTGCCAGCAACGCGGGGGGTTATAGTAATGAGCAGTTCTTC; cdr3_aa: CASNAGGYSNEQFF
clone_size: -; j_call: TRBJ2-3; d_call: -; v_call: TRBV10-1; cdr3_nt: TGCGCCAGCAGTGATAGGGCGGGGGCCGCCACAGATACGCAGTATTTT; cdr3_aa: CASSDRAGAATDTQYF
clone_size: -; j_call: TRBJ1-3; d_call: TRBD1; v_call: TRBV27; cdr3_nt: TGTGCCAGCAGTCTAGGGGGCCTCGGAAACACCATATATTTT; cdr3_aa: CASSLGGLGNTIYF
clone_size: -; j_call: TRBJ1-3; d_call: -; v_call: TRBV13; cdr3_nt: TGTGCCAGCAGCCCGACAGGAAACACCATATATTTT; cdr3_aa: CASSPTGNTIYF
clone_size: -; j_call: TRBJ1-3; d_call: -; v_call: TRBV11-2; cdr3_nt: TGTGCCAGCAGCTCCCATGGGGGTGAGGGAAACACCATATATTTT; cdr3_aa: CASSSHGGEGNTIYF
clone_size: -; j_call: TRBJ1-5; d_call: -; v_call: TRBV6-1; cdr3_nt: TGTGCCAGCAATCTACGGGGGTTGGGCAATCAGCCCCAGCATTTT; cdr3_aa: CASNLRGLGNQPQHF
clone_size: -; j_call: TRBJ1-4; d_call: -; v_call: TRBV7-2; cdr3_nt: TGTGCCAGCAGCTTAAATCTCCAGCGTAATGAAAAACTGTTTTTT; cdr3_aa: CASSLNLQRNEKLFF
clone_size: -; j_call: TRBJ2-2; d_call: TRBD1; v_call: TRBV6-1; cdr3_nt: TGTGCCAGCGCCGACAGGGGTCTTATCGCCGGGGAGCTGTTTTTT; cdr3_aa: CASADRGLIAGELFF
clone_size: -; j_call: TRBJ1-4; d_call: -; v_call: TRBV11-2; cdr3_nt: TGTGCCAGCAGCTTATCCTTCGGGCGCGATCCGAGGCTGTTTTTT; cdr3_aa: CASSLSFGRDPRLFF
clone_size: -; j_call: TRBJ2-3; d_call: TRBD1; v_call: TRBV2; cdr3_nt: TGTGCCAGCAGTGAGTGGGGACAGGGGCGGACCAATACGCAGTATTTT; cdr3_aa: CASSEWGQGRTNTQYF
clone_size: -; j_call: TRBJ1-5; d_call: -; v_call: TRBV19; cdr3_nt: TGTGCCAGTAGTATTCTACAGGGCGATCAGCCCCAGCATTTT; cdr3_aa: CASSILQGDQPQHF
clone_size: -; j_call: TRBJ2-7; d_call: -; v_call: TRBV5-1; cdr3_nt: TGCGCCAGCAGTTCCTACAGGGTTATGGACGAGCAGTACTTC; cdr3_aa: CASSSYRVMDEQYF
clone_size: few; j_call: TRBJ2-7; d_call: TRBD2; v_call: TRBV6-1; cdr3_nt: TGTGCCAGCAGTGAAGTAAGGACTAGCGGCTACGAGCAGTACTTC; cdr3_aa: CASSEVRTSGYEQYF
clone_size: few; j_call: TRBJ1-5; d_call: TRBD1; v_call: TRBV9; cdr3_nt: TGTGCCAGCAGCTCACAGGGGATCGGCAATCAGCCCCAGCATTTT; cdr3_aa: CASSSQGIGNQPQHF
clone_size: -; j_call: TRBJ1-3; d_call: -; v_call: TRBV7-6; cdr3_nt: TGTGCCAGCAGCTTAGCGGGGTCTGGAAACACCATATATTTT; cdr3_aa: CASSLAGSGNTIYF
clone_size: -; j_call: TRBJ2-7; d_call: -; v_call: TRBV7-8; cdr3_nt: TGTGCCAGCAGCTTAGCGTTTGGGGGGATCTCCTACGAGCAGTACTTC; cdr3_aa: CASSLAFGGISYEQYF
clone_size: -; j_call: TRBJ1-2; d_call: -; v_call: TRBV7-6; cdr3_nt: TGTGCCAGCAGCGAGTACGGGGCAGTTCGAAATGGCTACACCTTC; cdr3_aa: CASSEYGAVRNGYTF
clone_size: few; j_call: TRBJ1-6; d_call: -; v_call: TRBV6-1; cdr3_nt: TGTGCCAGCAGTGAAATACCGGAAAATTCACCCCTCCACTTT; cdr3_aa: CASSEIPENSPLHF
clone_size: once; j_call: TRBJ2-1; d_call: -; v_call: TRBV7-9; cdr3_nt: TGTGCCAGCCCCCTGGGAGGGGGAGGACTCCGAACGTACAATGAGCAGTTCTTC; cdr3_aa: CASPLGGGGLRTYNEQFF
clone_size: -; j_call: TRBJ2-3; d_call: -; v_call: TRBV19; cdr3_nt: TGTGCCAGTAGCCATCTATCTAGCCTAGATACGCAGTATTTT; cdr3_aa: CASSHLSSLDTQYF
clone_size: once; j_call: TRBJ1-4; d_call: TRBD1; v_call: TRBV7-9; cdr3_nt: TGTGCCAGCAGCTTATCAGGGGGGCGGGAAAAACTGTTTTTT; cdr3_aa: CASSLSGGREKLFF